These 15 T cell receptor beta chains originate from one sample sequenced in a study of somatic mutations in cytotoxic T cells in rheumatoid arthritis. The assay was immunoSEQ multiplex PCR, and TCRdb's table has in-frame clones only and misses some. This repertoire shows 21,000 or so clones, roughly 80% found once; its top ten account for roughly 3.8%. Sequences were obtained from CD8+ T cells sorted from blood. The receptors shown here come from an adult with rheumatoid arthritis.

This chain uses TRBV7-9 with TRBJ1-6; D uncertain. There are 17 residues in the CDR3. V lost 2 bases and J lost 3, with 14 bases in between. Germline assignment: CDR1 SEHNR and CDR2 FQNEAQ (reference sequence). The CDR3 DNA reads as TGTGCCAGCAGCTTATCTGGTGACGGCGACTATAATTCACCCCTCCACTTT. Its protein is CASSLSGDGDYNSPLHF.

The rearrangement joins TRBV6-4 to TRBJ2-3; tentatively, D is TRBD1 or TRBD2 (5 bases each). V lost 6 bases to trimming and J lost 2 bases, with 12 bases between them. CDR3 length equals 14 residues. Germline CDR1 is MRHNA and CDR2 is SNTAGT. CDR3 sequence: CASSPGQVTDTQYF. As DNA, the CDR3 is TGTGCCAGCAGCCCGGGGCAAGTCACAGATACGCAGTATTTT.

The rearrangement joins TRBV7-5 to TRBJ1-6; the table's D call, TRBD1, has no DNA check behind it. TRBV7-5 is recorded as a pseudogene. The CDR3 consists of 16 residues. CDR3 coding DNA: TGTGTCAGATCCACAGGGTTGGGCTCCTATAATTCACCCCTCCACTTT. It codes for CVRSTGLGSYNSPLHF.

The chain uses TRBV7-3 and TRBJ2-3; 16 bases map to TRBD2. Looked up from germline, CDR1 is SGHTA and CDR2 is FQGTGA. There are 16 residues in the CDR3. V lost 5 bases to trimming and J lost 5 bases; unmatched junction nucleotides: 4. Here the CDR3 reads CASSLGTSGGVDTQYF. The CDR3 nucleotides are TGTGCCAGCAGCCTTGGGACTAGCGGGGGGGTAGATACGCAGTATTTT.

DNA of the CDR3: TGCGCCAGCAGCTCGGGACTGGGTATGAACACTGAAGCTTTCTTT. Protein product: CASSSGLGMNTEAFF. The chain uses TRBV5-1 and TRBJ1-1; D is perhaps TRBD1 (5 bases). V dropped 3 bases and J dropped 0 bases, with 12 bases sitting between them. The CDR3 totals 15 residues. Germline V gene sequence: CDR1 SGHRS, CDR2 YFSETQ.

This chain links TRBV19 with TRBJ1-2; possibly TRBD1 for D (6 bases). CDR3 length: 19 amino acids. The germline CDR1 and CDR2 sequences are LNHDA and SQIVND (reference sequence). V lost 5 bases, J lost 8 bases, and 33 bases lay in between. The CDR3 protein is CASSLNPIWTVTEGHGYTF. The CDR3 DNA is TGTGCCAGTAGTCTAAACCCAATTTGGACAGTAACAGAGGGGCACGGCTACACCTTC. Full variable domain (remainder filled in from reference TRBV19 and TRBJ1-2): DGGITQSPKYLFRKEGQNVTLSCEQNLNHDAMYWYRQDPGQGLRLIYYSQIVNDFQKGDIAEGYSVSREKKESFPLTVTSAQKNPTAFYLCASSLNPIWTVTEGHGYTFGSGTRLTVV.

There are a few counts of this clone. This chain connects TRBV19 to TRBJ1-5; the match to TRBD1 covers 10 bases. The CDR3 runs 16 residues. Looked up from germline, CDR1 is LNHDA and CDR2 is SQIVND (reference sequence). V trimming: 3 bases; J trimming: 3 bases; junction bases outside the gene matches: 5. This chain's CDR3 is CASSIMTGGYNQPQHF. The CDR3, as DNA: TGTGCCAGTAGTATCATGACAGGGGGCTACAATCAGCCCCAGCATTTT. Supplemented by reference TRBV19 and TRBJ1-5, the full variable domain reads DGGITQSPKYLFRKEGQNVTLSCEQNLNHDAMYWYRQDPGQGLRLIYYSQIVNDFQKGDIAEGYSVSREKKESFPLTVTSAQKNPTAFYLCASSIMTGGYNQPQHFGDGTRLSIL.

This clone is termed medium-sized (0.01 to 0.1%). This rearrangement joins TRBV5-5 to TRBJ1-2, with a possible D match to TRBD1 (6 bases). The CDR3 loop spans 14 amino acids. Per germline, CDR1 SGHKS and CDR2 YYEKEE (reference sequence). Trimming left V 0 bases short and J 7 bases short, with 13 bases between. Here the CDR3 reads CASSLGGALGGYTF. CDR3 nucleotide sequence: TGTGCCAGCAGCTTGGGGGGGGCGTTAGGTGGCTACACCTTC.

The V call is TRBV12-5, the J call TRBJ2-7; possibly TRBD1 for D (6 bases). The CDR3 contains 14 residues. Germline V gene lookup returns CDR1 LGHNT and CDR2 FRNRAP. V was trimmed by 1 base and J by 2 bases, leaving 9 bases between them. The CDR3, as DNA: TGTGCTAGTGGTTTGGGGACAGCGACCTACGAGCAGTACTTC. Amino acid sequence: CASGLGTATYEQYF.

The table lists this clone with a count of one. This chain connects TRBV11-2 to TRBJ2-5; 12 bases map to TRBD1. The V gene end was trimmed by 6 bases and the J gene end by 0 bases; junction bases not matched to a gene: 8. Germline CDR1 is SGHAT and CDR2 is FQNNGV. This CDR3 is 17 amino acids long. CDR3 bases: TGTGCCAGCAGTCCAATCGGGACAGGGGGCCACCAAGAGACCCAGTACTTC. Its translation: CASSPIGTGGHQETQYF.

The chain links TRBV4-1 to TRBJ2-3, with TRBD2 matching 10 bases. The CDR3 loop spans 16 amino acids. Looked up from germline, CDR1 is MGHRA and CDR2 is YSYEKL. The J segment lost 5 bases and the V segment lost 1 base, leaving 6 bases of the junction unmatched. Written as DNA, the CDR3 is TGCGCCAGCAGCCAAGGGTTGGGACTAGCGCTAGATACGCAGTATTTT. Amino acids: CASSQGLGLALDTQYF.

V and J are TRBV18 and TRBJ2-3, with D unresolved. The CDR3 is made up of 14 amino acids. Trimming stripped 3 bases from V and 1 base from J, with 8 bases between. The germline V gene encodes CDR1 KGHSH and CDR2 LQKENI. The CDR3: CASSPGRGTDTQYF. In DNA form, the CDR3 reads TGTGCCAGCTCACCTGGACGGGGCACAGATACGCAGTATTTT.

The chain combines TRBV20-1 with TRBJ2-3; no definite D call. From germline, CDR1 is DFQATT and CDR2 SNEGSKA (reference sequence). The CDR3 sequence is 11 residues long. The V gene lost 6 bases and the J gene lost 0 bases, with 4 bases spanning the gap. CDR3 coding DNA: TGCAGTGCGACTAGCACAGATACGCAGTATTTT. Translated: CSATSTDTQYF.

The chain employs TRBV29-1 and TRBJ1-2, with a tentative D call TRBD1 (6 bases). Germline V gives CDR1 SQVTM, CDR2 ANQGSEA. V lost 0 bases and J 1 base, leaving 18 bases between the germline ends. The CDR3 is made up of 17 amino acids. As DNA, the CDR3 is TGCAGCGTTGAAGATGCAGGCAGGGGCCCCCTTAACTATGGCTACACCTTC. It encodes CSVEDAGRGPLNYGYTF.

The rearrangement uses TRBV7-7 and TRBJ2-1, with D tentatively TRBD1 (5 bases). CDR1 is SSHAT and CDR2 is FNYEAQ in the germline V gene (reference sequence). Deletions cut 5 bases from V and 5 bases from J, with 10 bases between. The CDR3 totals 13 residues. The chain's CDR3 is CASSRQRNNEQFF. CDR3 in DNA: TGTGCCAGCAGCCGACAGAGAAACAATGAGCAGTTCTTC.